One sample yielded the 11 T cell receptor beta chains listed below, sequenced in a study of type 1 regulatory T cells. TCRdb reprocessed the reads via MiXCR and lists one record per CDR3 protein. The sample gives more than 60,000 distinct CDR3 sequences, approximately 50% of which show up once; less than 2.5% is in the top ten. These receptors' targets are unknown. Specimen: cultured non-Tr1 T cells, either the whole culture or a sorted T cell fraction (not recorded which). The source of these receptors is a human donor in good health.

Details on this clonotype: Relative to the germline gene, one junction end is altered; a read error may explain this. The chain carries TRBV7-9 and TRBJ2-7, with D maybe TRBD2 (5 bases). The CDR3 sequence is 12 residues long. CDR1 and CDR2 (germline): SEHNR, FQNEAQ (reference sequence). This CDR3 is CASSLAGRPLGF. CDR3 DNA: TGTGCCAGCAGCTTAGCGGGGAGACCGCTGGGCTTC.

V gene TRBV6-5 combines with J gene TRBJ2-3; 9 nucleotides line up with TRBD1. Germline trimming cut 6 bases from V and 2 bases from J; bases unmatched to any gene: 9. The CDR3 loop spans 16 amino acids. Germline CDR1 reads MNHEY; CDR2 reads SVGAGI. The CDR3 DNA reads as TGTGCCAGCAGCCCGAACAGGGGGCGCTCCACAGATACGCAGTATTTT. It codes for CASSPNRGRSTDTQYF.

The CDR3 bases are TGTGCCAGCAGCCCTAGCGTTGCAGATACGCAGTATTTT. Translated: CASSPSVADTQYF. V is TRBV5-4 and J is TRBJ2-3; a weak D match, TRBD2 (6 bases). The CDR3 runs 13 residues. Germline loops: CDR1 SGHNT, CDR2 YYREEE (reference sequence). V lost 4 bases and J lost 4, with 10 bases in between.

The rearrangement joins TRBV2 to TRBJ2-3, with a weak D call TRBD1 (5 bases). The CDR3 is made up of 15 amino acids. V was shortened by 2 bases and J by 1 base, with 10 bases between the two germline ends. From germline, CDR1 is SNHLY and CDR2 FYNNEI. The CDR3 DNA sequence: TGTGCCAGCAGTGAATCATCGACAGGCACAGATACGCAGTATTTT. It yields the protein CASSESSTGTDTQYF.

The chain couples TRBV18 to TRBJ2-7; 8 bases line up with TRBD1. After removal of 5 bases from V and 5 bases from J, the junction contained 5 bases not matched to a gene. Germline CDR1 is KGHSH and CDR2 is LQKENI. The CDR3 is 13 residues long. Written as DNA, the CDR3 is TGTGCCAGCTCAACGGGACAGGATAACGAGCAGTACTTC. Protein product: CASSTGQDNEQYF. Full variable domain (remainder filled in from reference TRBV18 and TRBJ2-7): NAGVMQNPRHLVRRRGQEARLRCSPMKGHSHVYWYRQLPEEGLKFMVYLQKENIIDESGMPKERFSAEFPKEGPSILRIQQVVRGDSAAYFCASSTGQDNEQYFGPGTRLTVT.

The chain employs TRBV6-2 or TRBV6-3 and TRBJ1-5, with TRBD1 identical over 10 bases. The V gene end was trimmed by 5 bases and the J gene end by 6 bases; junction bases not matched to a gene: 7. The CDR3 loop spans 15 amino acids. Germline loops: CDR1 MNHEY, CDR2 SVGEGT. CDR3 amino acids: CASSRTGGSFQPQHF. The CDR3 coding sequence is TGTGCCAGCAGTCGGACAGGGGGTTCTTTTCAGCCCCAGCATTTT.

This chain links TRBV6-5 with TRBJ2-7, with no clear D. Germline values: CDR1 MNHEY, CDR2 SVGAGI. Between the trimmed V and J ends, which lost 6 bases and 4 bases, there was a span of 16 bases. The CDR3 length is 14 residues. The CDR3 DNA sequence: TGTGCCAGCAGCCCCGTTGATACGAGGTACGAGCAGTACTTC. It specifies CASSPVDTRYEQYF.

Comments on this clonotype: As the CDR3 is not closed by the conserved phenylalanine or tryptophan, this likely results from a read error. The V gene is TRBV15, the J gene TRBJ1-1; tentative D call: TRBD1 (5 bases). Looked up from germline, CDR1 is LNHNV and CDR2 is YYDKDF (reference sequence). This CDR3 comprises 16 residues. Trimming left V 0 bases short and J 1 base short, with 12 bases between. The CDR3 DNA follows: TGTGCCACCAGCAGAGATTTTGTAGACAGGAACACTGAAGCTTTCTCT. Translated, it gives CATSRDFVDRNTEAFS.

The chain uses TRBV10-3 and TRBJ1-5; TRBD1 agrees at 8 bases. Looked up from germline, CDR1 is ENHRY and CDR2 is SYGVKD. This CDR3 has 14 residues. V was clipped by 6 bases and J by 6 bases; unmatched bases: 7. CDR3: CAISPTGAGQPQHF. The CDR3 DNA reads as TGTGCCATCAGCCCGACAGGGGCGGGTCAGCCCCAGCATTTT.

The rearrangement uses TRBV3-1 and TRBJ2-7; TRBD1 is a possible D gene (6 bases). Germline CDR1 is LGHDT and CDR2 is YNNKEL (reference sequence). The CDR3 is made up of 15 amino acids. Trimming removed 4 bases at V and 3 bases at J, with 16 bases between. The CDR3 reads CASSPSSGQHYEQYF. CDR3 in DNA: TGTGCCAGCAGCCCCTCCTCCGGACAGCACTACGAGCAGTACTTC.

The genes are TRBV3-1 and TRBJ2-5, with TRBD2 matching over 8 bases. The CDR3 loop spans 15 amino acids. Trimming removed 1 base from V and 6 bases from J; junction bases left unmatched: 7. Germline V gene data show CDR1 as LGHDT and CDR2 as YNNKEL (reference sequence). In nucleotides, the CDR3 is TGTGCCAGCAGCCAAGGGCCAGCGGGGGAGAAGACCCAGTACTTC. Protein product: CASSQGPAGEKTQYF.